This T cell receptor (beta chain) comes out of a study of CD8 T cells in ankylosing spondylitis. With regard to this clonotype: Its antigen is unidentified.

TCRdb analysed the 5' RACE reads with MiXCR anew, one entry per CDR3 protein. The sample carries 200,000 to 250,000 distinct CDR3 sequences, around 18% recorded once. V lost 5 bases and J lost 7, with 29 bases in between. CDR3 length: 18 residues. Germline CDR1 SGHAT, CDR2 FQDESV (reference sequence). General observations from the study: According to the report, clones linked to the disease were significantly enriched in matched synovial fluid samples taken from ankylosing spondylitis patients. Prior work had noted some motif variants in reactive arthritis blood and synovial fluid. A TCR beta motif of roughly 8 highly homologous variants seemed to mark ankylosing spondylitis blood. Clones linked with disease were CD8+ and fairly uncommon in the peripheral blood.

The clonotype comes from a male donor with ankylosing spondylitis. The sample comprised blood, either unsorted or a sorted T cell fraction (not recorded which). This rearrangement joins TRBV11-1 to TRBJ1-2; D not resolved. The CDR3 is CASSPLLVGGDKLFGYTF. In DNA form, the CDR3 reads TGTGCCAGCAGCCCACTATTAGTGGGCGGGGATAAGTTGTTTGGCTACACCTTC. The whole variable domain, remainder taken from reference TRBV11-1 and TRBJ1-2, is EAEVAQSPRYKITEKSQAVAFWCDPISGHATLYWYRQILGQGPELLVQFQDESVVDDSQLPKDRFSAERLKGVDSTLKIQPAELGDSAMYLCASSPLLVGGDKLFGYTFGSGTRLTVV.